These T cell receptor beta chains were read from a single sample in a study of cytotoxic CD8 clonotypes in ibrutinib-treated CLL. Produced via immunoSEQ multiplex PCR; TCRdb's table is partial and in-frame only. The sample yields 23,000 or so clones, 65% to 75% seen once. The starting material was PBMCs, obtained after 24 months of ibrutinib treatment. These receptors originate from a human donor with chronic lymphocytic leukemia. CDR3s include the opening cysteine and the closing phenylalanine or tryptophan.

j_call v_call cdr3_aa
TRBJ2-2 TRBV11-2 CASSLTRGQGGELFF
TRBJ1-1 TRBV19 CASSTGTGGGRQQEAFF
TRBJ2-7 TRBV21-1 CASSKTSTSPPTIYEQYF
TRBJ1-1 TRBV27 CASSLWWTAGAVNTEAFF
TRBJ1-5 TRBV19 CASSIVEGTVQPQHF
TRBJ2-7 TRBV30 CAWQQGFYEQYF
TRBJ1-5 TRBV5-6 CASSYMTSWEPQHF
TRBJ2-7 TRBV11-1 CASSVAGANEQYF
TRBJ1-2 TRBV4-1 CASSQDRSRDGYTF
TRBJ2-2 TRBV5-4 CASSLGVTGELFF
TRBJ1-1 TRBV5-1 CASRADRRNTEAFF
TRBJ1-2 TRBV29-1 CSVESAGRGSYGYTF
TRBJ1-1 TRBV2 CASRLRPTVNTEAFF
TRBJ2-6 TRBV5-6 CASGLQGAGANVLTF
TRBJ1-6 TRBV14 CASSQEAGINNSPLHF
TRBJ1-4 TRBV7-6 CASSLYRAGTNEKLFF
TRBJ1-5 TRBV7-9 CASSLGQGSNQPQHF
TRBJ2-7 TRBV30 CAWRRGSYEQYF
TRBJ1-2 TRBV7-9 CASSQGDYGYTF
TRBJ1-1 TRBV7-9 CASSLGPAGTTEAFF